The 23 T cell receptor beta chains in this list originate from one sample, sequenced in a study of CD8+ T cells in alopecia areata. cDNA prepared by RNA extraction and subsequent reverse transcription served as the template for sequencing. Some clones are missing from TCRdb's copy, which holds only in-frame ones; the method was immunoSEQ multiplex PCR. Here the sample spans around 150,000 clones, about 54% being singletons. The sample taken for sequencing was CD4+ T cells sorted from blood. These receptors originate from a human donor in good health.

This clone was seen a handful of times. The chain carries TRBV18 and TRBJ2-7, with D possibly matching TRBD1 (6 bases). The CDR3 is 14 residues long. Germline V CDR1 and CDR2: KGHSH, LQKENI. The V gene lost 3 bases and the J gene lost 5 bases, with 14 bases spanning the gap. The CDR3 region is CASSPDSLTDEQYF. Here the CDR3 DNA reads TGTGCCAGCTCACCGGACAGTCTTACGGACGAGCAGTACTTC. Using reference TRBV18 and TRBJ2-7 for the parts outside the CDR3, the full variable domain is NAGVMQNPRHLVRRRGQEARLRCSPMKGHSHVYWYRQLPEEGLKFMVYLQKENIIDESGMPKERFSAEFPKEGPSILRIQQVVRGDSAAYFCASSPDSLTDEQYFGPGTRLTVT.

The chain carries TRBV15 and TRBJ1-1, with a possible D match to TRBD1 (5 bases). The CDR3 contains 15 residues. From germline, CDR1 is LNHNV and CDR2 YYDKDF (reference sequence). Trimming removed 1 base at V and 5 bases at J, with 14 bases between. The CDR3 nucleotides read TGTGCCACCAGCAGAGGGATCAGGGAGGGGACTGAAGCTTTCTTT. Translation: CATSRGIREGTEAFF.

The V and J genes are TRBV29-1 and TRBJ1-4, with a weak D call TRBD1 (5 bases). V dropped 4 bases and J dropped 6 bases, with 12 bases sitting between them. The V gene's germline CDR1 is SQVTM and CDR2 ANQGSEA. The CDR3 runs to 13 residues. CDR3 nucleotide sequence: TGCAGCGTTGCTGCAGGGAATTATGAAAAACTGTTTTTT. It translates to CSVAAGNYEKLFF. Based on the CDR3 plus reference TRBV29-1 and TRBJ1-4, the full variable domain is SAVISQKPSRDICQRGTSLTIQCQVDSQVTMMFWYRQQPGQSLTLIATANQGSEATYESGFVIDKFPISRPNLTFSTLTVSNMSPEDSSIYLCSVAAGNYEKLFFGSGTQLSVL.

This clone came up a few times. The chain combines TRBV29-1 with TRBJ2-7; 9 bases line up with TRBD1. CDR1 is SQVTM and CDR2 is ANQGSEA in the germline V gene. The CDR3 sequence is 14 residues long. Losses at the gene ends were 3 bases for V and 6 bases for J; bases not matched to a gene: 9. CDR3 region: CSVEEGTGFREQYF. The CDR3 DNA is TGCAGCGTTGAGGAAGGGACAGGGTTTCGCGAGCAGTACTTC.

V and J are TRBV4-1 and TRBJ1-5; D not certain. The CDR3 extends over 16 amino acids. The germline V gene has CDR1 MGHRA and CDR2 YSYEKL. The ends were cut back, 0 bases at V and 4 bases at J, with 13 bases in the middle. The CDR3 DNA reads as TGCGCCAGCAGCCAAGATCCCCTAGGGTGGAATCAGCCCCAGCATTTT. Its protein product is CASSQDPLGWNQPQHF.

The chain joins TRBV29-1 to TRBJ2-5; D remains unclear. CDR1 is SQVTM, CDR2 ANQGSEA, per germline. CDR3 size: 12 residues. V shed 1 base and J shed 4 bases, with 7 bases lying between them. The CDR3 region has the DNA TGCAGCGTTGAAGGGGTGCGAGAGACCCAGTACTTC. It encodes CSVEGVRETQYF.

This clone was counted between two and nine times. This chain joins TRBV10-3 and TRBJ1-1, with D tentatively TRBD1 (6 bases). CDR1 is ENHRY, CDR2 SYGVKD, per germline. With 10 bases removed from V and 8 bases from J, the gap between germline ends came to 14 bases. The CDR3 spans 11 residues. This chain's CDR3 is CATKVQGEAFF. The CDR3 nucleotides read TGTGCCACCAAAGTCCAGGGGGAAGCTTTCTTT.

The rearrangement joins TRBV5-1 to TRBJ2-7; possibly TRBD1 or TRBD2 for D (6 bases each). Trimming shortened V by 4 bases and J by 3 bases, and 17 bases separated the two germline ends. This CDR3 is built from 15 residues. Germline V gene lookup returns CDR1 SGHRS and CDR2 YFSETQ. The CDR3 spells CASSPLEGGYYEQYF. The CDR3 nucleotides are TGCGCCAGCAGCCCGCTCGAAGGGGGGTACTACGAGCAGTACTTC.

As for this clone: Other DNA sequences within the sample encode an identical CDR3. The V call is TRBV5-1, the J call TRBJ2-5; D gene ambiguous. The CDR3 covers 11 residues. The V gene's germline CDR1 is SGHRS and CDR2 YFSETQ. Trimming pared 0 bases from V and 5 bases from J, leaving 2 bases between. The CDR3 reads CASSLAETQYF. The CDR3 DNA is TGCGCCAGCAGCTTGGCTGAGACCCAGTACTTC.

CDR3 amino acids: CASSMYRGVKLDEQFF. CDR3 in DNA: TGTGCCAGCAGCATGTACAGGGGTGTAAAGCTGGATGAGCAGTTCTTC. The chain combines TRBV27 with TRBJ2-1, with TRBD1 matching 7 bases. The CDR3 is 16 amino acids. Trimming cost V 6 bases and J 8 bases; bases outside gene matches: 16. Looked up from germline, CDR1 is MNHEY and CDR2 is SMNVEV (reference sequence).

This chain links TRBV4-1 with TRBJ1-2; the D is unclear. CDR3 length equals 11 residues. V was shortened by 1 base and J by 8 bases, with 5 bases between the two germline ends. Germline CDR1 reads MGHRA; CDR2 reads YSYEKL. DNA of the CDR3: TGCGCCAGCAGCCAAGGGAGAGGCTACACCTTC. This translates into CASSQGRGYTF.

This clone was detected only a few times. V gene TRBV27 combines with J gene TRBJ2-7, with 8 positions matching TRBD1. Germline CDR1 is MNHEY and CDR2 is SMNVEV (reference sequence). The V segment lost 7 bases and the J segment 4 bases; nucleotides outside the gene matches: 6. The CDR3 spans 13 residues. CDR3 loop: CASMRQGWYEQYF. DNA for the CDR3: TGTGCCAGCATGAGACAGGGGTGGTACGAGCAGTACTTC.

The CDR3 region has the DNA TGTGCCAGCAGCCGTCACCTGAACACCGGGGAGCTGTTTTTT. Protein product: CASSRHLNTGELFF. This rearrangement joins TRBV14 to TRBJ2-2; D is unclear. V was trimmed by 4 bases and J by 1 base, leaving 7 bases between them. Looked up from germline, CDR1 is SGHDN and CDR2 is FVKESK. There are 14 residues in the CDR3.

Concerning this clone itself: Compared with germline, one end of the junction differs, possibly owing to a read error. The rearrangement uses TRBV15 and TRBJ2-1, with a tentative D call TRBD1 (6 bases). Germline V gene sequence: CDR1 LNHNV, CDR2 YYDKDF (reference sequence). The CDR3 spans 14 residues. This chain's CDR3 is CATSRTGQYNGQFF. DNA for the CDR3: TGTGCCACCAGCAGAACTGGACAGTACAATGGGCAGTTCTTC.

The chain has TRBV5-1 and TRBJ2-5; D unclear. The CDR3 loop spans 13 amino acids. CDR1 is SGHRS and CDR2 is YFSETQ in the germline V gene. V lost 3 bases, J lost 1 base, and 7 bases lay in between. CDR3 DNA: TGCGCCAGCAGCTCTCCGCTCCAAGAGACCCAGTACTTC. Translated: CASSSPLQETQYF.

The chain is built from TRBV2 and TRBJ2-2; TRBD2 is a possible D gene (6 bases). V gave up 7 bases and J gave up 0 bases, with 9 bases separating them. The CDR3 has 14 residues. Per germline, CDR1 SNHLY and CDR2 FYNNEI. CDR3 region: CASMGGANTGELFF. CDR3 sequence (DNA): TGTGCCAGCATGGGCGGGGCGAACACCGGGGAGCTGTTTTTT.

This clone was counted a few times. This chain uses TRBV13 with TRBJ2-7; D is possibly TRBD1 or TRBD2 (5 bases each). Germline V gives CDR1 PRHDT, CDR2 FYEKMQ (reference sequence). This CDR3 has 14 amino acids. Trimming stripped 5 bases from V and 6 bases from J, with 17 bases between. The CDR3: CASSPTKGRGEQYF. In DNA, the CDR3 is TGTGCCAGCAGCCCCACTAAGGGGAGAGGCGAGCAGTACTTC.

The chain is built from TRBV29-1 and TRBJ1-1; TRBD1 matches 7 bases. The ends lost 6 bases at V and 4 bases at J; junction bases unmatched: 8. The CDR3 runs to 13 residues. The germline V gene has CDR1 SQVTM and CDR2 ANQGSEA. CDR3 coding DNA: TGCAGCGTCCAGGGCCGGGACAGCACTGAAGCTTTCTTT. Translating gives CSVQGRDSTEAFF.

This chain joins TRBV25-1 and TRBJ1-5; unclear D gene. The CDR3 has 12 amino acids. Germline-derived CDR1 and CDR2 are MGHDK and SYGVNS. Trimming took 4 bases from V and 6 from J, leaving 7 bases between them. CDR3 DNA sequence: TGTGCCAGCAGTGTGGGTCTTCAGCCCCAGCATTTT. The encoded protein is CASSVGLQPQHF.

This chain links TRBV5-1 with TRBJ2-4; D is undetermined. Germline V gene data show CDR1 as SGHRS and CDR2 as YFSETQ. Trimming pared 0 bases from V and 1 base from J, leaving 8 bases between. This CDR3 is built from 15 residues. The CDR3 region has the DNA TGCGCCAGCAGCTTGGGGGCGTCGGCCAAAAACATTCAGTACTTC. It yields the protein CASSLGASAKNIQYF.

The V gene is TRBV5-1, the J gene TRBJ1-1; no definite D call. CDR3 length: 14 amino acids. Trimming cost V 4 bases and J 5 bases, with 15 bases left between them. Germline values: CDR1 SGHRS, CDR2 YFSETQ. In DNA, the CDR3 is TGCGCCAGCAGCCGCCAAGGACGGGGAACTGAAGCTTTCTTT. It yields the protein CASSRQGRGTEAFF.

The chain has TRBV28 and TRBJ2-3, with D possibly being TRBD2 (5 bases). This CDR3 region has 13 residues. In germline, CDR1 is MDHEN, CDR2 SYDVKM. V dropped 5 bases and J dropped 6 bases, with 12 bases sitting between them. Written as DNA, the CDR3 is TGTGCCAGCAGTATCGGAGGAGAGGATACGCAGTATTTT. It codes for CASSIGGEDTQYF.

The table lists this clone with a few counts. The CDR3 coding sequence is TGCGCCAGCAGCATCGGGGGAGCGAACACTGAAGCTTTCTTT. It encodes CASSIGGANTEAFF. V is TRBV5-1 and J is TRBJ1-1; perhaps TRBD1 as D (5 bases). The CDR3 contains 14 residues. The germline CDR1 and CDR2 sequences are SGHRS and YFSETQ. Trimming left V 4 bases short and J 1 base short, with 11 bases between.